Sequencing of this TCR beta chain was carried out in a study of blood T cell repertoires in COVID-19. At the level of the study: T cells, B-cell-depleted T cells, or PBMCs provided the cDNA or gDNA that served as material.

Authors' data handling: Cell counts per sample came from amplifying reference gene primers. Clones were sequenced by immunoSEQ multiplex PCR, and TCRdb holds only the in-frame ones, with some missing. That table furnishes V, J and clone size, whereas the DNA furnished D and trimming. This sample yields under 65,000 clones, of which approximately 89% are seen a single time; more than 3% belongs to the top ten. The source is a man aged 45 to 65 with acute or convalescent COVID-19. The sequencing sample was made of peripheral blood.

This chain's CDR3 is CASNRGSNEKLFF. The CDR3 bases are TGTGCCAGCAACAGGGGATCTAATGAAAAACTGTTTTTT. The chain joins TRBV6-6 to TRBJ1-4; the match to TRBD1 covers 7 bases. CDR3 size: 13 residues. The V and J ends lost 7 bases and 3 bases, in that order; junction bases with no gene match: 2. Germline V lookup: CDR1 MNHNY, CDR2 SVGAGI (reference sequence).